These 14 T cell receptor beta chains were sequenced from one sample in a study of T-cell reconstitution after alpha-beta-depleted transplantation in children. Preparation of the TCRbeta library involved a method that used unique molecular identifiers. MiXCR was run by TCRdb on the PCR reads, yielding one entry per CDR3 protein. The sample consists of 220,000 or so distinct CDR3 sequences, around 8% of them appearing once. The starting material was PBMCs, mostly from graft donor cells, obtained 180 days after TCRalphabeta/CD19-depleted stem cell transplant. Receptor source: a male patient younger than 18 who had a stem cell transplant for acute lymphoblastic leukemia, so the T cells may come from the graft donor.

This clonotype has at least ten counts. J is TRBJ2-7 and V is TRBV12-3 or TRBV12-4; D ambiguous. V lost 3 bases and J 3 bases, leaving 9 bases between the germline ends. The CDR3 is 13 residues long. CDR3 DNA: TGTGCCAGCAGTTTCCTGGATCGCTACGAGCAGTACTTC. The encoded protein is CASSFLDRYEQYF.

This clonotype was detected once. The V and J genes are TRBV4-1 and TRBJ2-5, with unresolved D. The CDR3 runs to 14 residues. In germline, CDR1 is MGHRA, CDR2 YSYEKL. V shed 1 base and J shed 0 bases, with 6 bases lying between them. The CDR3 DNA reads TGCGCCAGCAGCCAAGCCCAGTACCAAGAGACCCAGTACTTC. This sequence encodes CASSQAQYQETQYF.

This clonotype was seen repeatedly, ten times or more. The chain carries TRBV21-1 and TRBJ2-5; the DNA was not used to check the table's D call, TRBD2. TRBV21-1 is shown as a pseudogene. This CDR3 spans 15 amino acids. The DNA of the CDR3 is TGTGCCAGCGGCCCGGGACTAGCGGGAGAGGAGACCCAGTACTTC. Its translation: CASGPGLAGEETQYF.

V and J are TRBV11-2 and TRBJ2-6, with 12 bases lining up with TRBD1. Germline CDR1 and CDR2: SGHAT and FQNNGV. The CDR3 is 19 residues long. Germline trimming cut 1 base from V and 3 bases from J; bases unmatched to any gene: 7. CDR3 in amino acids: CASSLGSGQGAFGANVLTF. For the CDR3, the DNA is TGTGCCAGCAGCTTAGGGTCGGGACAGGGGGCATTTGGGGCCAACGTCCTGACTTTC. The entire variable domain, with the rest obtained from reference TRBV11-2 and TRBJ2-6, is as follows: EAGVAQSPRYKIIEKRQSVAFWCNPISGHATLYWYQQILGQGPKLLIQFQNNGVVDDSQLPKDRFSAERLKGVDSTLKIQPAKLEDSAVYLCASSLGSGQGAFGANVLTFGAGSRLTVL.

The chain joins TRBV28 to TRBJ2-5; TRBD1 matches 8 bases. V lost 3 bases, J lost 5 bases, and 11 bases stayed unmatched. This CDR3 region has 16 residues. CDR1 and CDR2 (germline): MDHEN, SYDVKM. The CDR3 reads CASSFPRQGARETQYF. CDR3 in DNA: TGTGCCAGCAGTTTCCCCCGTCAGGGGGCGCGTGAGACCCAGTACTTC.

There are many counts of this clonotype. This chain connects TRBV7-9 to TRBJ2-2; 10 positions match TRBD2. The germline CDR1 and CDR2 sequences are SEHNR and FQNEAQ (reference sequence). CDR3 length: 17 amino acids. J was trimmed by 1 base and V by 3 bases; bases with no gene match: 5. CDR3 DNA sequence: TGTGCCAGCAGCTTCCTTACTAGCGGGATGAACACCGGGGAGCTGTTTTTT. Residues: CASSFLTSGMNTGELFF. Filled out from reference TRBV7-9 and TRBJ2-2, the complete variable domain reads DTGVSQNPRHKITKRGQNVTFRCDPISEHNRLYWYRQTLGQGPEFLTYFQNEAQLEKSRLLSDRFSAERPKGSFSTLEIQRTEQGDSAMYLCASSFLTSGMNTGELFFGEGSRLTVL.

This clonotype has ten or more counts. The genes are TRBV7-8 and TRBJ2-2; D uncertain. The CDR3 is 13 residues long. The V gene lost 6 bases and the J gene lost 5 bases, with 10 bases spanning the gap. CDR1 is SGHVS, CDR2 FQNEAQ, per germline. The DNA for the CDR3 is TGTGCCAGCAGGGAGACCACGACCGGGGAGCTGTTTTTT. It encodes CASRETTTGELFF.

This clonotype was observed many times. The chain links TRBV5-6 to TRBJ2-5; weak D call: TRBD1 (6 bases). The CDR3 length is 15 residues. From germline, CDR1 is SGHDT and CDR2 YYEEEE. Trimming removed 3 bases at V and 1 base at J, with 13 bases between. This chain's CDR3 is CASSSRGPLQETQYF. In DNA, the CDR3 is TGTGCCAGCAGCTCCAGGGGCCCCCTCCAAGAGACCCAGTACTTC.

V is TRBV18 and J is TRBJ2-5, with D perhaps TRBD1 or TRBD2 (5 bases each). Trimming shortened V by 3 bases and J by 5 bases, and 13 bases separated the two germline ends. Germline V gene lookup returns CDR1 KGHSH and CDR2 LQKENI. The CDR3 contains 14 residues. The CDR3 nucleotides are TGTGCCAGCTCACCTAGCGTGGGGGAGGAGACCCAGTACTTC. Translated: CASSPSVGEETQYF. Full variable domain (missing parts from reference TRBV18 and TRBJ2-5): NAGVMQNPRHLVRRRGQEARLRCSPMKGHSHVYWYRQLPEEGLKFMVYLQKENIIDESGMPKERFSAEFPKEGPSILRIQQVVRGDSAAYFCASSPSVGEETQYFGPGTRLLVL.

This clonotype came up many times. The V call is TRBV3-1, the J call TRBJ2-1, with D uncertain. This CDR3 region has 12 residues. V lost 0 bases and J lost 11, with 8 bases in between. CDR1 is LGHDT and CDR2 is YNNKEL in the germline V gene (reference sequence). The CDR3 DNA is TGTGCCAGCAGCCAAGATGGGAATAAGCAGTTCTTC. It translates to CASSQDGNKQFF.

This clonotype has a count of ten or more. The rearrangement uses TRBV5-1 and TRBJ2-3, with 7 bases lining up with TRBD1. Germline CDR1 is SGHRS and CDR2 is YFSETQ. The V and J ends lost 0 bases and 0 bases, in that order; junction bases with no gene match: 4. The CDR3 is made up of 16 amino acids. This CDR3 is CASSLGDRPSTDTQYF. The DNA for the CDR3 is TGCGCCAGCAGCTTGGGGGACAGACCGAGCACAGATACGCAGTATTTT.

This clonotype has a count of ten or more. The rearrangement uses TRBV27 and TRBJ2-7; unclear D gene. CDR3 length: 15 amino acids. The V gene lost 2 bases and the J gene lost 3 bases, with 14 bases spanning the gap. CDR1 and CDR2 (germline): MNHEY, SMNVEV (reference sequence). The CDR3 sequence is CASSLKHPFVYEQYF. The DNA of the CDR3 is TGTGCCAGCAGTTTAAAGCACCCCTTTGTCTACGAGCAGTACTTC.

This clonotype showed up many times. V gene TRBV6-1 combines with J gene TRBJ1-3; TRBD1 aligns across 8 bases. V lost 6 bases, J lost 3 bases, and 4 bases stayed unmatched. CDR1 is MNHNS and CDR2 is SASEGT in the germline V gene. CDR3 length: 14 amino acids. CDR3 coding DNA: TGTGCCAGCAGCGAGGACAGGGATGGAAACACCATATATTTT. As protein: CASSEDRDGNTIYF.

This clonotype was detected ten times or more. CDR3 in DNA: TGTGCCAGCAGTGTAGGGAAGGCGGGCTACACCTTC. Its translation: CASSVGKAGYTF. The V call is TRBV6-5, the J call TRBJ1-2; D is ambiguous. Trimming shortened V by 5 bases and J by 8 bases, and 12 bases separated the two germline ends. This CDR3 has 12 residues. The germline V gene encodes CDR1 MNHEY and CDR2 SVGAGI.